The 14 T cell receptor beta chains below all came from one sample that was sequenced in a study of tissue T cells after allogeneic stem cell transplantation. The time point: mouse harvest day 7 after allogeneic transplant. Tail vein injection delivered 10^7 T-cell-depleted bone marrow cells and 10^6 splenic CD5+ T cells. Generated by immunoSEQ multiplex PCR, the TCRdb table keeps only in-frame clones and is missing some. This table holds around 7,000 clones, roughly 47% found once. Specimen: gut tissue. These receptors were collected from a female BALB/c mouse given C57BL/6 T cells with graft-versus-host disease after an allogeneic hematopoietic cell transplant.

About this clone itself: Genes and germline come from the mouse. The read halts 1 residue ahead of the CDR3 end, with the missing end drawn from the germline J gene. The V and J genes are TRBV12-1 and TRBJ2-4; 11 nucleotides agree with TRBD2. Trimming removed 4 bases from V and 2 bases from J; junction bases left unmatched: 7. CDR1 is SGHSN and CDR2 is HYEKVE in the germline V gene. This CDR3 contains 16 residues. The CDR3 reads CASSAGTGGNQNTLYF. The part of the CDR3 DNA that was read is TGTGCCAGCTCCGCCGGGACTGGGGGCAATCAAAACACCTTGTAC.

Points on this clone: The gene names here belong to mouse. The CDR3 end is not reached by the read, which stops 1 residue before it; the germline J gene fills it in. V gene TRBV4 combines with J gene TRBJ1-4, with 7 positions matching TRBD1. Germline CDR1 is LGHDT and CDR2 is YNNKQL (reference sequence). This CDR3 contains 14 residues. The V gene end was trimmed by 7 bases and the J gene end by 0 bases; junction bases not matched to a gene: 2. CDR3 protein: CASTGTVSNERLFF. The sequenced part of the CDR3 DNA is TGTGCCAGCACAGGGACAGTTTCCAACGAAAGATTATTT.

Concerning this clone itself: Gene names refer to mouse genes. Read coverage stops 1 residue before the CDR3 terminus; the germline J gene supplies the remainder. This chain connects TRBV1 to TRBJ2-3, with 9 nucleotides matching TRBD1. This CDR3 is built from 15 residues. Trimming removed 3 bases from V and 1 base from J; junction bases left unmatched: 2. Germline V gives CDR1 NSQYPW, CDR2 LRSPGD (reference sequence). CDR3 bases read: TGCACCTGCAGTGCGGGACAGGGTGGTGCAGAAACGCTGTAT. This gives the protein CTCSAGQGGAETLY. The entire CDR3 sequence reads CTCSAGQGGAETLYF.

This clone was seen only a few times. Each gene name is a mouse one. The read is 1 residue too short to cover the CDR3 end, so that end is filled in from the germline J gene. The chain is built from TRBV12-2 and TRBJ1-2; D remains unclear. V shed 2 bases and J shed 0 bases, with 6 bases lying between them. This CDR3 comprises 13 residues. Germline CDR1 reads SGHLS; CDR2 reads HYDKME. The sequenced CDR3 bases are TGTGCCAGCTCTCCCACAACAAACTCCGACTACACC. This sequence encodes CASSPTTNSDYT. The entire CDR3 protein reads CASSPTTNSDYTF.

Worth noting for this clone: Mouse names are used for the genes. CDR3 DNA (partial): TGTGCCAGCAGTCGAGGGTTGGACACAGAAGTCTTC. Translation: CASSRGLDTEVF. The full CDR3 is CASSRGLDTEVFF. This chain connects TRBV26 to TRBJ1-1; D not resolved. Sequencing ends 1 residue short of the CDR3 end; the germline J gene provides the rest. Germline CDR1 is KGHPV and CDR2 is FQNQEV (reference sequence). This CDR3 is built from 13 residues. V lost 4 bases, J lost 3 bases, and 9 bases lay in between.

As for this clone: The listed genes are named as in mouse. The read stops 1 residue short of the end of the CDR3; the missing end is completed from the germline J gene. V gene TRBV12-2 combines with J gene TRBJ1-2; D is undetermined. This CDR3 spans 12 amino acids. Trimming stripped 0 bases from V and 2 bases from J, with 3 bases between. The germline CDR1 and CDR2 sequences are SGHLS and HYDKME. CDR3 bases read: TGTGCCAGCTCTCTCGATAACTCCGACTACACC. Translating gives CASSLDNSDYT. The whole CDR3 reads CASSLDNSDYTF.

This clone was observed a handful of times. The gene symbols are mouse symbols. With the read ending 1 residue before the CDR3 end, the germline J gene is used to fill in that end. The J gene is TRBJ2-1, the V gene TRBV26; 10 nucleotides match TRBD2. CDR3 length: 15 residues. V was clipped by 4 bases and J by 4 bases; unmatched bases: 4. Germline values: CDR1 KGHPV, CDR2 FQNQEV (reference sequence). The CDR3 reads CASSPQTGGYAEQFF. CDR3 bases read: TGTGCCAGCAGTCCTCAGACTGGGGGGTATGCTGAGCAGTTC.

This clone was seen a handful of times. Gene names follow the mouse nomenclature. The CDR3 is cut off 1 residue early in the read; its end comes from the germline J gene. This chain uses TRBV20 with TRBJ1-4; 10 nucleotides line up with TRBD1. V lost 2 bases to trimming and J lost 4 bases; unmatched junction nucleotides: 1. Germline CDR1 reads GFQATS; CDR2 reads STVNSAI. The CDR3 contains 14 residues. CDR3 DNA (partial): TGTGGTGCTAGGAGGACAGGGGGCAACGAAAGATTATTT. This sequence encodes CGARRTGGNERLF. The whole CDR3 protein is CGARRTGGNERLFF. Full variable domain (remainder filled in from reference TRBV20 and TRBJ1-4): GALVYQYPRRTICKSGTSMRMECQAVGFQATSVAWYRQSPQKTFELIALSTVNSAIKYEQNFTQEKFPISHPNLSFSSMTVLNAYLEDRGLYLCGARRTGGNERLFFGHGTKLSVL.

This clone was observed a few times. The genes are named according to mouse. The CDR3 extends 1 residue past the end of the read, so its final part is completed from the germline J gene. The rearrangement uses TRBV4 and TRBJ2-7, with 7 nucleotides matching TRBD2. V was clipped by 4 bases and J by 4 bases; unmatched bases: 1. CDR1 is LGHDT, CDR2 YNNKQL, per germline (reference sequence). This CDR3 spans 12 amino acids. The CDR3 protein is CASSLTGYEQYF. The sequenced part of the CDR3 DNA is TGTGCCAGCAGCTTGACTGGGTATGAACAGTAC.

Note on this clone: The listed genes are named as in mouse. The read falls 1 residue short of the CDR3 end, and the missing part is taken from the germline J gene. The rearrangement uses TRBV31 and TRBJ1-1; D is unclear. The CDR3 has 12 residues. With 0 bases removed from V and 6 bases from J, the gap between germline ends came to 8 bases. Germline V lookup: CDR1 GKSSPN, CDR2 SITVG. The DNA read from the CDR3 is TGTGCCTGGAGTCTAGGCCAGCCAGAAGTCTTC. Encoded protein: CAWSLGQPEVF. The entire CDR3 protein reads CAWSLGQPEVFF.

A remark on this clone: Gene names refer to mouse genes. With the read ending 1 residue before the CDR3 end, the germline J gene is used to fill in that end. This chain connects TRBV12-2 to TRBJ1-1; possibly TRBD1 for D (6 bases). The germline V gene encodes CDR1 SGHLS and CDR2 HYDKME. CDR3 size: 12 residues. V was trimmed by 0 bases and J by 11 bases, leaving 12 bases between them. The sequenced part of the CDR3 DNA is TGTGCCAGCTCTCTCGAGGGGGGTGAGGTCTTC. The encoded protein is CASSLEGGEVF. The entire CDR3 reads CASSLEGGEVFF.

This clone was detected a few times. The gene names here belong to mouse. The read comes to an end 1 residue before the CDR3 does, leaving the germline J gene to fill in the end. The chain links TRBV19 to TRBJ2-7; TRBD1 aligns across 9 bases. Germline CDR1 and CDR2: FNHDT and SITEND (reference sequence). The CDR3 totals 13 residues. V was pared by 5 bases and J by 0 bases, with 0 bases of the junction left unmatched. The part of the CDR3 DNA that was read is TGTGCCAGCAGGGACAGGGGCTCCTATGAACAGTAC. It codes for CASRDRGSYEQY. The CDR3 in its entirety is CASRDRGSYEQYF.

As to this clone: The genes and germline here are from mouse. From the germline J gene comes the end of the CDR3, since the read stops 1 residue before it. This chain joins TRBV4 and TRBJ2-7, with 7 positions matching TRBD1. With 4 bases clipped from V and 6 bases from J, the junction kept 3 bases outside the gene matches. Germline-derived CDR1 and CDR2 are LGHDT and YNNKQL (reference sequence). The CDR3 spans 12 residues. CDR3 region: CASSWTGGEQYF. Incomplete CDR3 DNA: TGTGCCAGCAGCTGGACAGGTGGTGAACAGTAC.

The table lists this clone with a few counts. Mouse names are used for the genes. The sequence runs out 1 residue before the end of the CDR3; the remainder is reconstructed from the germline J gene. The chain is built from TRBV3 and TRBJ2-7, with a tentative D call TRBD2 (6 bases). The CDR3 spans 12 residues. CDR1 is SNHLY, CDR2 FYNGKV, per germline (reference sequence). Trimming took 5 bases from V and 2 from J, leaving 7 bases between them. The CDR3 protein is CASSPGAYEQYF. The sequenced part of the CDR3 DNA is TGTGCCAGCAGCCCTGGGGCCTATGAACAGTAC.